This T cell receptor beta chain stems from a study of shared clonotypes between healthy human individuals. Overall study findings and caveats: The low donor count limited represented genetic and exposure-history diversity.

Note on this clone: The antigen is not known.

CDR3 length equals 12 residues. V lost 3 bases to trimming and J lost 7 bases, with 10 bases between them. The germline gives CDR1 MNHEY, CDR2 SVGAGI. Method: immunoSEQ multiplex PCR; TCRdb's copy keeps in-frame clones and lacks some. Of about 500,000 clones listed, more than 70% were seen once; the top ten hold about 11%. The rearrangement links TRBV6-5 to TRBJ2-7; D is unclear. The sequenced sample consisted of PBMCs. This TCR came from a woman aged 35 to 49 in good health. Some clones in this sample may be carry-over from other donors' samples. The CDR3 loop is CASSYGTGEQYF. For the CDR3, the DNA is TGTGCCAGCAGTTATGGAACGGGTGAGCAGTACTTC.